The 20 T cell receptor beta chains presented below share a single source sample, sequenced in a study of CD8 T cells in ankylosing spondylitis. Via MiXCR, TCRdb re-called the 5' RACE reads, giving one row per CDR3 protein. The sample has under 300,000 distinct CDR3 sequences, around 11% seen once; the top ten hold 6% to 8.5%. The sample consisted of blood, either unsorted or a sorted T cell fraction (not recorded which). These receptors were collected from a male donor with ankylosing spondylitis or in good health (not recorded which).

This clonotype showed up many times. The CDR3 sequence: CSVTGVGGNQPQHF. The CDR3 nucleotides read TGCAGCGTAACAGGGGTTGGGGGCAATCAGCCCCAGCATTTT. The gene calls are TRBV29-1 and TRBJ1-5, with 7 bases identical to TRBD1. The CDR3 extends over 14 amino acids. V shed 6 bases, J shed 2 bases, and the junction held 7 bases outside the gene matches. Germline assignment: CDR1 SQVTM and CDR2 ANQGSEA.

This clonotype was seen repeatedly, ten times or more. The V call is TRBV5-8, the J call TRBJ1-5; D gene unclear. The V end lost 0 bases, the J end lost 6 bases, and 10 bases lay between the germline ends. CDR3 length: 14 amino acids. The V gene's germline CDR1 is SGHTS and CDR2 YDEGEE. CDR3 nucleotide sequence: TGTGCCAGCAGCTTGGGGGAGCGAAGTCAGCCCCAGCATTTT. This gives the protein CASSLGERSQPQHF.

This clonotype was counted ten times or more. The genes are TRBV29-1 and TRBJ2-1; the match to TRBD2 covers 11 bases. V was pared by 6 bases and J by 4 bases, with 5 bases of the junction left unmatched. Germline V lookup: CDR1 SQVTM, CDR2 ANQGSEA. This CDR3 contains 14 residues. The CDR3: CSVTASGRYNEQFF. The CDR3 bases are TGCAGCGTGACTGCTAGCGGGAGGTACAATGAGCAGTTCTTC.

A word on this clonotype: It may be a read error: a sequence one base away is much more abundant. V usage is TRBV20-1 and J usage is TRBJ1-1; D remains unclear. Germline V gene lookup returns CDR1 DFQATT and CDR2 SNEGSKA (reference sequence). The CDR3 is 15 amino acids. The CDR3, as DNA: TGCACTGCTAGAGATGGGGTAGGCCCGAACACTGAAGCTTTCTTT. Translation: CTARDGVGPNTEAFF.

The CDR3: CASSLSSGSNYGYTF. The CDR3, as DNA: TGTGCCAGCAGTTTATCGTCCGGGTCTAACTATGGCTACACCTTC. The chain couples TRBV27 to TRBJ1-2; no clear D gene. CDR3 size: 15 residues. Per the germline V gene, CDR1 is MNHEY and CDR2 is SMNVEV (reference sequence). V lost 0 bases and J 0 bases, leaving 8 bases between the germline ends.

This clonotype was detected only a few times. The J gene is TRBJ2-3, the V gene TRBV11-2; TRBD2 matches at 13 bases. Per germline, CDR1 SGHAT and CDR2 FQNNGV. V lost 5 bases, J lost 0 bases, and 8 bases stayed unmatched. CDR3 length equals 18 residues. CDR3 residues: CASSLWTSGGASTDTQYF. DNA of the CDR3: TGTGCCAGCAGCCTGTGGACTAGCGGGGGAGCTAGCACAGATACGCAGTATTTT.

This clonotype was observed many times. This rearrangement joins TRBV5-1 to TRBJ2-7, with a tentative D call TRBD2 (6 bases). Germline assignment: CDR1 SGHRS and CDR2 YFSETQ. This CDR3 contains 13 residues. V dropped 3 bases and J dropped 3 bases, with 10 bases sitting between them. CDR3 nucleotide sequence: TGCGCCAGCAGCTACGGCGGGGTCTACGAGCAGTACTTC. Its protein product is CASSYGGVYEQYF.

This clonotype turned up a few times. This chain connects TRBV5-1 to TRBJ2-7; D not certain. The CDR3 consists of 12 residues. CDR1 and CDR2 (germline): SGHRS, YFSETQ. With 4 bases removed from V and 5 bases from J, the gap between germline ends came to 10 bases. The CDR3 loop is CASSLTEDEQYF. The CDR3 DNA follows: TGCGCCAGCAGCCTCACCGAGGACGAGCAGTACTTC.

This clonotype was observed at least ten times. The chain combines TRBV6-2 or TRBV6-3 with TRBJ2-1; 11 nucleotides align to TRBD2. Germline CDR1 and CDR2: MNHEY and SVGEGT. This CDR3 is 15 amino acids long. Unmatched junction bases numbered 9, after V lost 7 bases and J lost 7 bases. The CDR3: CASTPLAGGMNEQFF. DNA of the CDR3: TGTGCCAGCACACCGCTAGCGGGGGGTATGAATGAGCAGTTCTTC.

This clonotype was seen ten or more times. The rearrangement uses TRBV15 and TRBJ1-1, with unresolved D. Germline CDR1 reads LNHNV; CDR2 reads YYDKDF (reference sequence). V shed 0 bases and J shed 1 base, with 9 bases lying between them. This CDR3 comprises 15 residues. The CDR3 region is CATSRDIRQNTEAFF. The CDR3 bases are TGTGCCACCAGCAGAGATATCAGGCAGAACACTGAAGCTTTCTTT.

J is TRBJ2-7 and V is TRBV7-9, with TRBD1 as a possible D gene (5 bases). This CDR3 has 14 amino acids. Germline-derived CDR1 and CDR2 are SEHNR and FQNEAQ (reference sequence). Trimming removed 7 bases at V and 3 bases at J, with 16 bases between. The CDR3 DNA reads TGTGCCAGCACCGCCCCAGGGAACGTCTACGAGCAGTACTTC. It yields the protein CASTAPGNVYEQYF.

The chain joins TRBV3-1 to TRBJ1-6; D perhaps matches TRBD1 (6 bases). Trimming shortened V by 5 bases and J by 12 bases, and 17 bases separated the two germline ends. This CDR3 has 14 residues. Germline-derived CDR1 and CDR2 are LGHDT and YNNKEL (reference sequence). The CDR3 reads CASSTDSRDLPLHF. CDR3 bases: TGTGCCAGCAGCACGGACAGCCGGGATCTACCCCTCCACTTT.

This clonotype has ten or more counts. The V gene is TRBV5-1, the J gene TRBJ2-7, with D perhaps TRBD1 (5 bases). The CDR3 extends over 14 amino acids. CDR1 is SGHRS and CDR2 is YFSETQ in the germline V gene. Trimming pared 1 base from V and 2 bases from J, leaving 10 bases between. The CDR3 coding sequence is TGCGCCAGCAGCTTGACGCAGGGCCCCTACGAGCAGTACTTC. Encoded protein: CASSLTQGPYEQYF.

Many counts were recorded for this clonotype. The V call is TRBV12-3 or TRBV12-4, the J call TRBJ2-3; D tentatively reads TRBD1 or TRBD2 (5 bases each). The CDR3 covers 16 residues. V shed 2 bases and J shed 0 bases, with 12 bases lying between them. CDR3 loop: CASSLWLGPSTDTQYF. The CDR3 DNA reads TGTGCCAGCAGTTTATGGTTGGGACCTAGCACAGATACGCAGTATTTT.

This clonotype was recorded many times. DNA of the CDR3: TGCGCCAGCAGCTTGTGGGCGAGGTACAATGAGCAGTTCTTC. It translates to CASSLWARYNEQFF. This rearrangement joins TRBV5-1 to TRBJ2-1; D remains ambiguous. From germline, CDR1 is SGHRS and CDR2 YFSETQ. The CDR3 has 14 amino acids. The V gene lost 1 base and the J gene lost 4 bases, with 9 bases spanning the gap. The full variable domain, its missing parts supplied by reference TRBV5-1 and TRBJ2-1, is KAGVTQTPRYLIKTRGQQVTLSCSPISGHRSVSWYQQTPGQGLQFLFEYFSETQRNKGNFPGRFSGRQFSNSRSEMNVSTLELGDSALYLCASSLWARYNEQFFGPGTRLTVL.

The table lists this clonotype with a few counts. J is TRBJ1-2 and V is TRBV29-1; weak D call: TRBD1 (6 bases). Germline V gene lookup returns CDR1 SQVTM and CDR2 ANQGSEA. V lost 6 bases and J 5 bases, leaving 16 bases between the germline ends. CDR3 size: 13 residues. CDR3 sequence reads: CSVLQGTLYGYTF. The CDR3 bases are TGCAGCGTCCTACAGGGTACATTGTATGGCTACACCTTC.

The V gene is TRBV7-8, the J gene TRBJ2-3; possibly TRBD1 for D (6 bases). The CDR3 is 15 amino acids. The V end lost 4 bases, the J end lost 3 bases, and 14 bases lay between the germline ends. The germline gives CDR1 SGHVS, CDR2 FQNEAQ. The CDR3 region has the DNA TGTGCCAGCAGCTCATGGGGGCAGAAAACAGATACGCAGTATTTT. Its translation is CASSSWGQKTDTQYF.

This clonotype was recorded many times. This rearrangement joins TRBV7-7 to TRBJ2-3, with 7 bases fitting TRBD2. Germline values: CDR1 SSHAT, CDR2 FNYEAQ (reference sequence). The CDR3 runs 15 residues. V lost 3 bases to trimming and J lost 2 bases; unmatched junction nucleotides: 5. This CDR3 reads CASSLGGYLTDTQYF. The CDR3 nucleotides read TGTGCCAGCAGCTTGGGAGGGTATCTCACAGATACGCAGTATTTT.

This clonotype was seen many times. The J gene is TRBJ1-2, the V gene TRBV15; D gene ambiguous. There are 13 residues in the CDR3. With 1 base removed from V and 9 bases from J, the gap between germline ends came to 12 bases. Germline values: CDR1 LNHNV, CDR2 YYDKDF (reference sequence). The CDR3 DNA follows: TGTGCCACCAGCAGAGTCTTGGGGTTACGCTACACCTTC. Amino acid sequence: CATSRVLGLRYTF.

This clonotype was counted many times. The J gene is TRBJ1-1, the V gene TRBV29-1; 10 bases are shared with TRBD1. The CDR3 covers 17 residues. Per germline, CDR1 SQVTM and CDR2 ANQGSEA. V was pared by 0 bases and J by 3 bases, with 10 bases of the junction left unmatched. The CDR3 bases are TGCAGCGTTGAAGATCTTAGTAGCGGGACAGGGGACACTGAAGCTTTCTTT. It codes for CSVEDLSSGTGDTEAFF.